Here is one T cell receptor (beta chain) with its context. After extraction with the RNeasy kit, about 0.45 to 1 ug of the RNA was reverse transcribed using random hexamers. TCRdb called the immunoSEQ multiplex PCR reads again in MiXCR, with one record for every CDR3 protein. The sample lists 200,000 to 250,000 distinct CDR3 sequences, over 90% seen once, with approximately 0.082% in the top ten. The sample is drawn from a study of CD8 T cells in Susac syndrome. The length of the CDR3 is 12 residues. Germline CDR1 and CDR2: KGHSH and LQKENI. The V end was cut by 4 bases, the J end by 2 bases, with 6 bases between.

The chain employs TRBV18 and TRBJ2-7; no clear D gene. The source of this sequence is a human donor with multiple sclerosis. Sequenced: CD4+ T cells from PBMCs. For the CDR3, the DNA is TGTGCCAGCTCACAGGCAGCCTACGAGCAGTACTTC. Amino acids: CASSQAAYEQYF.